This TCR beta chain came from a study of tumour-infiltrating T cells in Burkitt lymphoma. Study context: Productive clonality predicted overall and progression-free survival.

TCRdb keeps only in-frame clones here, not all; method: immunoSEQ multiplex PCR. The table lists 11,000 to 15,000 clones, around 75% of them singletons. Per the germline V gene, CDR1 is SGDLS and CDR2 is YYNGEE. Trimming shortened V by 6 bases and J by 1 base, and 5 bases separated the two germline ends. The CDR3 totals 12 residues. A few counts support this clone. The chain recombines TRBV9 with TRBJ1-3; D gene unclear. Sequencing input: tumor tissue. The sequence derives from a human donor with diffuse large B-cell lymphoma. This chain's CDR3 is CASKRSGNTIYF. The CDR3 DNA follows: TGTGCCAGCAAAAGGTCTGGAAACACCATATATTTT.